A selection of T cell receptor beta chains follows, all from one sample in a study of CD8 T cells in ankylosing spondylitis. Each CDR3 protein is one row after TCRdb ran MiXCR on the 5' RACE reads. The table has 400,000 or so distinct CDR3 sequences, roughly 26% seen once. Sequencing input: blood, either unsorted or a sorted T cell fraction (not recorded which). Receptor source: a male donor with ankylosing spondylitis. Each CDR3 is given with its conserved first and last residue. Each record gives: V gene, J gene, CDR3 protein.

v_gene: TRBV7-2
j_gene: TRBJ2-5
CDR3aa: CASSLKSGSVQETQYF

v_gene: TRBV12-3/TRBV12-4
j_gene: TRBJ2-1
CDR3aa: CASSLLAGNNEQFF

v_gene: TRBV20-1
j_gene: TRBJ1-5
CDR3aa: CSTLSGTGGYSNQPQHF

v_gene: TRBV24-1
j_gene: TRBJ2-1
CDR3aa: CATSDSAGEGYNEQFF

v_gene: TRBV5-1
j_gene: TRBJ2-2
CDR3aa: CASSRTASGSPGELFF

v_gene: TRBV7-2
j_gene: TRBJ2-2
CDR3aa: CASTFLARTGELFF

v_gene: TRBV2
j_gene: TRBJ2-1
CDR3aa: CASSEGQFAGGINEQFF

v_gene: TRBV6-5
j_gene: TRBJ2-1
CDR3aa: CASSYSQEQFF

v_gene: TRBV6-2/TRBV6-3
j_gene: TRBJ1-1
CDR3aa: CASKPDSGPPEAFF

v_gene: TRBV4-2
j_gene: TRBJ2-3
CDR3aa: CASSQEATRTDTQYF

v_gene: TRBV5-1
j_gene: TRBJ1-2
CDR3aa: CASSLGQLNYGYTF

v_gene: TRBV7-2
j_gene: TRBJ1-4
CDR3aa: CASSNSGRGEEKLFF

v_gene: TRBV30
j_gene: TRBJ2-3
CDR3aa: CAWSVGNTQYF

v_gene: TRBV29-1
j_gene: TRBJ1-5
CDR3aa: CSVALRSPGPQHF

v_gene: TRBV27
j_gene: TRBJ1-2
CDR3aa: CASSLGRRGADGYTF

v_gene: TRBV24-1
j_gene: TRBJ2-2
CDR3aa: CATSRHSNTGELFF

v_gene: TRBV25-1
j_gene: TRBJ2-5
CDR3aa: CASSAQGGGQETQYF

v_gene: TRBV2
j_gene: TRBJ2-1
CDR3aa: CASTGTSAWGEQFF

v_gene: TRBV2
j_gene: TRBJ2-1
CDR3aa: CASSPWASSYNEQFF

v_gene: TRBV28
j_gene: TRBJ2-3
CDR3aa: CASSGPATDTQYF

v_gene: TRBV3-1
j_gene: TRBJ1-5
CDR3aa: CASSQGRAGNQPQHF

v_gene: TRBV10-3
j_gene: TRBJ1-5
CDR3aa: CAISASNQPQHF

v_gene: TRBV12-3/TRBV12-4
j_gene: TRBJ1-5
CDR3aa: CASSLGGRDQPQHF

v_gene: TRBV12-3/TRBV12-4
j_gene: TRBJ1-1
CDR3aa: CASSLAGQGLGSPFF

v_gene: TRBV21-1
j_gene: TRBJ1-2
CDR3aa: CASSKNRVPNYGYTF

v_gene: TRBV4-2
j_gene: TRBJ1-1
CDR3aa: CASSQGGRTGTEAFF

v_gene: TRBV10-3
j_gene: TRBJ2-3
CDR3aa: CAIPGQGPRASTDTQYF